This T cell receptor beta chain stems from a study of radiation and T cells in renal cell carcinoma. Whole-study context: Nephrectomy followed 15 Gy stereotactic body radiation by 4 weeks. The study, taken as a whole, reports: Top tumor clonotypes rose in blood 2 weeks post-radiation, then contracted.

Stated time point: baseline pretreatment blood. Described treatment: 15 Gy SBRT to primary tumor, nephrectomy 4 weeks later. The tumor was a clear cell renal cell carcinoma. This CDR3 comprises 17 residues. Per the germline V gene, CDR1 is SGHAT and CDR2 is FQDESV (reference sequence). Trimming took 3 bases from V and 0 from J; bases not matched to a gene: 4. Of note for this clone: The antigen is not known.

Libraries were prepared by immunoSEQ multiplex PCR; TCRdb keeps only in-frame clonotypes and omits some of them. The sample has about 91,000 clones, over 65% seen once. The clonotype comes from a man aged 55 to 70 with renal cell carcinoma. Sequencing used blood, obtained from a patient whose treatment included radiotherapy and nephrectomy. This chain uses TRBV11-1 with TRBJ2-3; 12 nucleotides match TRBD2. The CDR3 sequence is CASSFLTSGSSTDTQYF. Written as DNA, the CDR3 is TGTGCCAGCAGCTTCTTGACTAGCGGGAGTAGCACAGATACGCAGTATTTT.